This TCR beta chain was obtained from a study of CD8+ T cells in alopecia areata (dated by TCRdb to the late 2010s). For context, the study as a whole: The treated patients took part in an open-label pilot trial in which moderate-to-severe alopecia areata was treated with oral tofacitinib at 5 to 10 mg twice daily. To study T cell clonal expansion in alopecia areata, the researchers applied high-throughput TCRbeta sequencing to both the C3H/HeJ mouse model and human patients. Biopsies were taken from tofacitinib-treated patients at baseline and at 4 and 24 weeks of treatment, and a later scalp biopsy was taken in several of the tofacitinib-treated patients. Scalp clonality was compared among normal scalp (n=4), patchy alopecia areata scalp (n=8), and alopecia totalis/universalis scalp (n=8). In humans, TCRbeta sequencing was performed on scalp tissue and on sorted CD4+ and CD8+ peripheral blood T cells from healthy controls and from patients with patchy or totalis/universalis alopecia areata. The RNA source kit depended on sample type: the PAXgene miRNA kit for fixed scalp, the miRNeasy kit for PBMCs, and the RNeasy kit for mouse skin. Tofacitinib was given for 6 to 18 months, followed by 6 months of follow-up off drug to assess delayed response and recurrence. Amplification of TCRbeta CDR3 regions was done by immunoSEQ multiplex PCR using 35 Vbeta forward primers and 13 Jbeta reverse primers.

Comment on this clone: The antigen this receptor binds is unknown. No per-base quality is available; no much larger clone lies one base away.

Study-wide conclusions, independent of this receptor: Shared TCR sequences between patients were less evident than in mice, which may be partly attributable to HLA diversity in the patient population. Compared with normal scalp, lesional scalp, particularly in alopecia totalis/universalis, had higher clonality and more expanded CD8+ clones, which suggests antigenic drive. Resident alphabeta T cells in normal human skin are also sequenced, complicating scalp TCR repertoire analysis, unlike mouse skin dominated by gammadelta T cells.

CDR1 and CDR2, looked up from the germline V gene, are SQVTM and ANQGSEA. V was cut back by 3 bases and J by 0 bases, leaving a gap of 9 bases between them. The CDR3 numbers 13 residues from cysteine through phenylalanine. Just the 39-base CDR3 DNA is kept, in frame starting at base 1. Library preparation was by the immunoSEQ multiplex PCR assay. For TCR sequencing, RNA was extracted from every sample and reverse transcribed into cDNA to serve as template. First-strand cDNA was synthesized with SuperScript III using a 2:1 mix of oligo-dT and random hexamers. A synthetic immune receptor repertoire was used to assess amplification bias, and residual bias was removed computationally. Turning to the authors' computational methods: Raw reads were preprocessed to remove errors, and CDR3 was defined by IMGT conventions from the conserved cysteine to phenylalanine. Clonality was computed as 1 minus the Shannon entropy, with the entropy normalized by log2 of the number of productive unique TCRs. CD4 or CD8 identity of scalp clones was inferred by cross-referencing scalp TCRbeta sequences with sorted blood CD4 and CD8 repertoires. TCRdb provides this immuneACCESS table in a form limited to in-frame rearrangements. Some clones are lacking; in checked studies, under half of them reflect an unresolved V gene, and why the rest are absent is not known. V, J and clone size were drawn from that table, and D and trimming were deduced from the DNA. This sample gives around 140,000 clones in total; 51% of them show up just once. The ten largest account for approximately 1% of the sample.

In light of the paper, this sample's time point label describes: baseline before oral tofacitinib. Peripheral blood and lesional scalp punch biopsies were obtained from patients with alopecia areata. After PBMCs were isolated by density centrifugation and stained for CD3, CD4 and CD8, a FACSAria was used to sort CD4+ and CD8+ T cells. The TCR comes from a human donor with alopecia areata. The chain couples TRBV29-1 to TRBJ2-7, with the D segment identity uncertain. The sequences come from CD4+ T cells sorted from blood, collected at week 0. The CDR3 here reads CSVDGASSYEQYF. In nucleotide form, the sequence is TGCAGCGTTGATGGCGCTAGCTCCTACGAGCAGTACTTC.